The sequence of this TCR beta chain was determined in a study of early T cells in non-severe SARS-CoV-2 infection. Background on the study: Investigators sequenced bulk RNA drawn from unsorted whole blood, and chains remained unpaired.

Unique molecular identifiers were added to individual cDNA molecules. TCRdb analysed the 5' RACE reads with MiXCR anew, one entry per CDR3 protein. The table includes 30,000 or so distinct CDR3 sequences, 3% to 5% detected once. Study outcomes and limitations: VDJdb-based matching was biased toward anti-spike CD8 responses and missed private and CD4 specificities.

Trimming removed 4 bases at V and 4 bases at J, with 19 bases between. The CDR3 contains 16 residues. The V gene's germline CDR1 is SGHTS and CDR2 YDEGEE. Of note for this clonotype: Its target is unknown.

The sample taken for sequencing was whole blood. J is TRBJ2-3 and V is TRBV5-8, with D unclear. The sequence was collected from an adult who was a healthcare worker with PCR-confirmed SARS-CoV-2 infection or an uninfected control (not recorded which). CDR3 loop: CASSKTRSRRADTQYF. CDR3 nucleotides: TGTGCCAGCAGCAAGACACGCTCACGTCGGGCAGATACGCAGTATTTT. The complete variable domain, with remaining parts taken from reference TRBV5-8 and TRBJ2-3, reads EAGVTQSPTHLIKTRGQQATLRCSPISGHTSVYWYQQALGLGLQFLLWYDEGEERNRGNFPPRFSGRQFPNYSSELNVNALELEDSALYLCASSKTRSRRADTQYFGPGTRLTVL.